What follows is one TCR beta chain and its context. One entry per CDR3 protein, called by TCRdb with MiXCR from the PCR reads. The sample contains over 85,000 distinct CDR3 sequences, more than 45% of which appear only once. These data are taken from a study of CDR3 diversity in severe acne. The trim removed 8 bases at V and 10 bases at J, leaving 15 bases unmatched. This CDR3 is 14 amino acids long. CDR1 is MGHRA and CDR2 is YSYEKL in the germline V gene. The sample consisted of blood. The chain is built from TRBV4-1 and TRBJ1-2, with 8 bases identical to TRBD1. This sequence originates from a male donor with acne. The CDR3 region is CASGLEQGTGAYTF. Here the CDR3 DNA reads TGCGCCAGCGGCCTGGAGCAGGGGACAGGTGCCTACACCTTC.